This paragraph covers one T cell receptor beta chain sequence. These data belong to a study of blood T cell repertoires in COVID-19. At the level of the study: Sources were T cells, B-cell-depleted T cells, or PBMCs; the material itself was cDNA or gDNA.

Individuals drawn from 24 US areas were roughly 18 to 89 years old. Which cohort a participant joined came from the clinical history participants gave. Original data processing: Reference gene primer amplification gave nucleated cell count estimates. Using immunoSEQ multiplex PCR, the repertoire was profiled, and TCRdb retains in-frame clones only, with some absent. The DNA gave D and trimming, while V, J and clone size come from that table. The sample has fewer than 350,000 clones, 80% to 90% seen once. V shed 5 bases, J shed 1 base, and the junction held 4 bases outside the gene matches. This CDR3 is 14 amino acids long. The germline V gene has CDR1 SGHTA and CDR2 FQGTGA.

V and J are TRBV7-3 and TRBJ2-7, with 8 bases fitting TRBD1. The sample was PBMCs or T cells enriched from blood (not recorded which). The source is a middle-aged woman with acute COVID-19. For the CDR3, the DNA is TGTGCCAGCAGCCTCGGGACAGGATCCTACGAGCAGTACTTC. It encodes CASSLGTGSYEQYF.